This record looks at one T cell receptor beta chain sequence and its context. Its specificity is not known. CDR1 and CDR2 from the germline V gene are SGHVS and FNYEAQ. V was trimmed by 5 bases and J by 4 bases, leaving 12 bases between them. CDR3 length: 13 amino acids. The data are from a study of CD8 T cells in ankylosing spondylitis. Overall study findings and caveats: Existing reports had already noted some motif variants in reactive arthritis synovial fluid and blood. Disease-linked clones had a CD8+ phenotype and relatively low frequency in peripheral blood.

5'-RACE, quantitative and with molecular barcodes, yielded the TCR beta libraries. MiXCR was run by TCRdb on the 5' RACE reads, yielding one entry per CDR3 protein. The sample lists around 39,000 distinct CDR3 sequences, around an eighth seen once, with under 35% in the top ten. The specimen was synovial fluid, either unsorted or a sorted T cell fraction (not recorded which). The chain couples TRBV7-6 to TRBJ2-7; D remains ambiguous. The receptor's source is a male donor with ankylosing spondylitis. The CDR3 is CASSPGREYEQYF. For the CDR3, the DNA is TGTGCCAGCAGCCCCGGCCGAGAGTACGAGCAGTACTTC. The full variable domain, its missing parts supplied by reference TRBV7-6 and TRBJ2-7, is GAGVSQSPRYKVTKRGQDVALRCDPISGHVSLYWYRQALGQGPEFLTYFNYEAQQDKSGLPNDRFSAERPEGSISTLTIQRTEQRDSAMYRCASSPGREYEQYFGPGTRLTVT.